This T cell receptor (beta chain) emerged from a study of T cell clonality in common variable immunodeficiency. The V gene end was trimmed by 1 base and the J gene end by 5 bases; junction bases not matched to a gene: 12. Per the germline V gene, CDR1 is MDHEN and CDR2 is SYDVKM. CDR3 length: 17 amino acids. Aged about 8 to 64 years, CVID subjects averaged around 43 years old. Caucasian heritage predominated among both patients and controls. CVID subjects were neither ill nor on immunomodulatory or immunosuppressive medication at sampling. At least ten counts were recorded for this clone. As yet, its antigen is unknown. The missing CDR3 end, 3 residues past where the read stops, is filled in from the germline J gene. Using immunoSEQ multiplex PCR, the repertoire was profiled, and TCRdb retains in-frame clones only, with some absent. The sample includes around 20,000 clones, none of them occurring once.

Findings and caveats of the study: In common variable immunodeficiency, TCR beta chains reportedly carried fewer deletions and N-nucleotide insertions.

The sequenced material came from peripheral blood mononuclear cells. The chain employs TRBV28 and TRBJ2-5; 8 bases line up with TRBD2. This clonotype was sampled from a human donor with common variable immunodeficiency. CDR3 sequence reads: CASSLYGGALLKETQYF. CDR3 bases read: TGTGCCAGCAGTTTATACGGGGGGGCCCTCCTGAAGGAGACC.